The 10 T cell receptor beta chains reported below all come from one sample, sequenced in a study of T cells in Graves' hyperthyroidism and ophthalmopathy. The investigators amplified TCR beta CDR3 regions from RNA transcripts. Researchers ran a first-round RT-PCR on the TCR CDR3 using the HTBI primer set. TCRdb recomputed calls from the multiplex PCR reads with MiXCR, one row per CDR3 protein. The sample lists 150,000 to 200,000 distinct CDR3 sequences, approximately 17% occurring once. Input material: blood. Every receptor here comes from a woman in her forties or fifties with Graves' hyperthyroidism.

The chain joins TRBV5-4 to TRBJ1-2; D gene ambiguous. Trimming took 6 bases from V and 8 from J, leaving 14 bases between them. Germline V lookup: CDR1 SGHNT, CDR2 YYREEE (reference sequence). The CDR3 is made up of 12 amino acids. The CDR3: CASTRGTEGYTF. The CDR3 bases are TGTGCCAGCACCCGGGGAACAGAGGGCTACACCTTC.

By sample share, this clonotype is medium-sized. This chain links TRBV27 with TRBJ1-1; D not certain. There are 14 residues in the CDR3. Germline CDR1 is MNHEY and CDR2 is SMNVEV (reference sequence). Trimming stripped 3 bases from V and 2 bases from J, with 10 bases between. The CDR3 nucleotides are TGTGCCAGCAGTTTCCTCACACGCAACACTGAAGCTTTCTTT. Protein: CASSFLTRNTEAFF.

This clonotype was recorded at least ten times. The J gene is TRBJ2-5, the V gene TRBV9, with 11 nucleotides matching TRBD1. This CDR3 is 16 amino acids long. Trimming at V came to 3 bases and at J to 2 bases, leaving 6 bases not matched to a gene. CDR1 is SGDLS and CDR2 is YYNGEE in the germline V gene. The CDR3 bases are TGTGCCAGCAGCGCCCCTGGGACAGGGGGGCAAGAGACCCAGTACTTC. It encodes CASSAPGTGGQETQYF.

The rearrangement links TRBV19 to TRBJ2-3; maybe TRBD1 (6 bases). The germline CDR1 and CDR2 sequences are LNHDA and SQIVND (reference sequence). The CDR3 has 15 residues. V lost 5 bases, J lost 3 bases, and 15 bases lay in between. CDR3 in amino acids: CASSLTGLSTDTQYF. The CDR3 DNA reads TGTGCCAGTAGTCTTACAGGGTTAAGTACAGATACGCAGTATTTT.

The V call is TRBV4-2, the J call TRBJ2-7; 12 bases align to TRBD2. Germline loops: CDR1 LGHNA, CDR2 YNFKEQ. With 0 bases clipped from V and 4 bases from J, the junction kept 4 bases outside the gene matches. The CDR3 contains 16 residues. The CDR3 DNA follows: TGTGCCAGCAGCCAAGATCTAACTAGCGGGGGGTACGAGCAGTACTTC. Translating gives CASSQDLTSGGYEQYF.

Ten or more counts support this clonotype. Written as DNA, the CDR3 is TGTGCCAGCAGCCTCAGGGATAACACTGAAGCTTTCTTT. Amino acid sequence: CASSLRDNTEAFF. The V gene is TRBV7-6, the J gene TRBJ1-1, with D perhaps TRBD1 (5 bases). Trimming cost V 5 bases and J 2 bases, with 9 bases left between them. Germline values: CDR1 SGHVS, CDR2 FNYEAQ. This CDR3 region has 13 residues.

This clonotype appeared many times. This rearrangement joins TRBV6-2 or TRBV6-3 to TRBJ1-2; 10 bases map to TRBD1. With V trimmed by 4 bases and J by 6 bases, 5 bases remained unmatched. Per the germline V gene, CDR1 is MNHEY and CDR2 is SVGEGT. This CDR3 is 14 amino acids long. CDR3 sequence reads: CASSSPDRGHGYTF. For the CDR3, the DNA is TGTGCCAGCAGTTCCCCAGACAGGGGGCATGGCTACACCTTC.

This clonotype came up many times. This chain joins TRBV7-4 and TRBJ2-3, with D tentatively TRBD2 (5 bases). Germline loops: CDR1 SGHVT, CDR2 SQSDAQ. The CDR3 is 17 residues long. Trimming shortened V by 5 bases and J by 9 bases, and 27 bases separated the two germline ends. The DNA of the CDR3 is TGTGCCAGCAGCCTTAGCGATATTGGCCATACGTGGGGAACGCAGTATTTT. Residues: CASSLSDIGHTWGTQYF.

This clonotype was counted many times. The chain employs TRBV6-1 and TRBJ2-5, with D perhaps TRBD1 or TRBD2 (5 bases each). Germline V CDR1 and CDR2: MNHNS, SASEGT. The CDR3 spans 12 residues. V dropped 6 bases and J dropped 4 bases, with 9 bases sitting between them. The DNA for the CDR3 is TGTGCCAGCAGCCGGGACGGAGAGACCCAGTACTTC. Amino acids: CASSRDGETQYF.

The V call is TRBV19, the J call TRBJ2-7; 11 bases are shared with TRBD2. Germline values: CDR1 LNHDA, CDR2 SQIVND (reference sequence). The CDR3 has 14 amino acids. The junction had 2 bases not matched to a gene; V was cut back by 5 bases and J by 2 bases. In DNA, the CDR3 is TGTGCCAGTAGTCCGACTAGCGGGGCCTACGAGCAGTACTTC. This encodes CASSPTSGAYEQYF.